The rows below give T cell receptor beta chains drawn from one sample of a study of blood T cells in healthy people across ages. TCRdb analysed the 5' RACE reads with MiXCR anew, one entry per CDR3 protein. The sample carries just over 800,000 distinct CDR3 sequences, approximately 65% recorded once. The sequenced sample was blood. These receptors originate from a man aged 30 to 39 in good health. The CDR3 runs from the conserved cysteine through the conserved F or W. The D gene is left open where the match is weak. Clone size, where shown, is once, few, many, or a class for clones that have expanded.

J: TRBJ1-6
D: TRBD1
size: -
V: TRBV20-1
CDR3: CSAAGTGNSYNSPLHF
DNA: TGCAGTGCGGCTGGGACAGGAAACTCCTATAATTCACCCCTCCACTTT

J: TRBJ2-1
D: TRBD1
size: once
V: TRBV27
CDR3: CASSFPGQGWHEQFF
DNA: TGTGCCAGCAGTTTTCCGGGACAGGGATGGCATGAGCAGTTCTTC

J: TRBJ2-1
D: TRBD1
size: -
V: TRBV10-3
CDR3: CAISELDRVYNEQFF
DNA: TGTGCCATCAGTGAATTGGACAGGGTATACAATGAGCAGTTCTTC

J: TRBJ2-7
D: -
size: -
V: TRBV7-2
CDR3: CASSLRGTNEQYF
DNA: TGTGCCAGCAGCTTAAGGGGGACCAACGAGCAGTACTTC

J: TRBJ1-2
D: -
size: -
V: TRBV29-1
CDR3: CSTDFTDGYTF
DNA: TGCAGTACTGACTTTACGGATGGCTACACCTTC

J: TRBJ1-5
D: -
size: -
V: TRBV15
CDR3: CATSRDRTNQPQHF
DNA: TGTGCCACCAGCAGAGATCGGACCAATCAGCCCCAGCATTTT

J: TRBJ1-2
D: -
size: few
V: TRBV25-1
CDR3: CASSEKGQGLETNYGYTF
DNA: TGTGCCAGCAGTGAAAAGGGGCAGGGCCTGGAGACCAACTATGGCTACACCTTC

J: TRBJ1-3
D: -
size: once
V: TRBV6-6
CDR3: CASSYSISQGGNTIYF
DNA: TGTGCCAGCAGTTACTCGATTTCGCAGGGAGGAAACACCATATATTTT

J: TRBJ1-2
D: -
size: -
V: TRBV12-5
CDR3: CASGLVTGARGYGYTF
DNA: TGTGCTAGTGGTTTGGTAACGGGGGCGCGGGGCTATGGCTACACCTTC

J: TRBJ2-1
D: -
size: -
V: TRBV7-2
CDR3: CASSSREKEQFF
DNA: TGTGCCAGCAGCTCCAGGGAGAAGGAGCAGTTCTTC

J: TRBJ2-5
D: TRBD2
size: -
V: TRBV28
CDR3: CASSPWVAGGLRGQETQYF
DNA: TGTGCCAGCAGTCCCTGGGTAGCGGGGGGGCTTCGAGGACAAGAGACCCAGTACTTC

J: TRBJ2-1
D: -
size: once
V: TRBV5-6
CDR3: CASSPFQTSSYNEQFF
DNA: TGTGCCAGCAGCCCTTTTCAAACCAGCTCCTACAATGAGCAGTTCTTC

J: TRBJ1-5
D: TRBD1
size: -
V: TRBV29-1
CDR3: CSVAAGGNQPQHF
DNA: TGCAGCGTTGCTGCAGGGGGTAATCAGCCCCAGCATTTT

J: TRBJ2-7
D: -
size: -
V: TRBV19
CDR3: CASSIGRESYEQYF
DNA: TGTGCCAGTAGTATTGGCAGAGAATCCTACGAGCAGTACTTC

J: TRBJ2-7
D: -
size: -
V: TRBV29-1
CDR3: CSVGDREDYEQYF
DNA: TGCAGCGTTGGTGACAGGGAGGACTACGAGCAGTACTTC

J: TRBJ2-1
D: TRBD1
size: once
V: TRBV2
CDR3: CASRSTGGSSNNEQFF
DNA: TGTGCCAGCAGGTCGACAGGGGGTAGTTCGAATAATGAGCAGTTCTTC

J: TRBJ1-3
D: TRBD1
size: -
V: TRBV5-6
CDR3: CASSFPRGHSGGNTIYF
DNA: TGTGCCAGCAGCTTCCCCAGGGGGCATTCGGGTGGAAACACCATATATTTT

J: TRBJ1-6
D: -
size: few
V: TRBV20-1
CDR3: CSAGDGSIPYNSPLHF
DNA: TGCAGTGCGGGGGACGGCTCCATTCCCTATAATTCACCCCTCCACTTT

J: TRBJ2-7
D: -
size: -
V: TRBV7-9
CDR3: CASMEGDYEQYF
DNA: TGTGCCAGCATGGAGGGGGACTACGAGCAGTACTTC

J: TRBJ1-4
D: TRBD1
size: -
V: TRBV29-1
CDR3: CSVVGQIDNEKLFF
DNA: TGCAGCGTTGTGGGACAGATAGATAATGAAAAACTGTTTTTT

J: TRBJ1-2
D: TRBD1
size: few
V: TRBV28
CDR3: CASSLPRQGAIGRGINYGYTF
DNA: TGTGCCAGCAGTTTACCCCGACAGGGGGCAATAGGGCGAGGGATTAACTATGGCTACACCTTC

J: TRBJ2-7
D: TRBD1
size: few
V: TRBV9
CDR3: CASSALDRASEQYF
DNA: TGTGCCAGCAGCGCCTTGGACAGGGCAAGCGAGCAGTACTTC

J: TRBJ2-5
D: TRBD2
size: -
V: TRBV4-3
CDR3: CASSQETSGGRETQYF
DNA: TGCGCCAGCAGCCAGGAGACTAGCGGGGGAAGGGAGACCCAGTACTTC

J: TRBJ2-5
D: -
size: once
V: TRBV21-1
CDR3: CASSKLDRGIKKVREQYF
DNA: TGTGCCAGCAGCAAACTGGACAGGGGGATAAAAAAAGTCCGGGAGCAGTACTTC

J: TRBJ2-7
D: -
size: -
V: TRBV7-2
CDR3: CASSSQGTLGYEQYF
DNA: TGTGCCAGCAGCTCCCAGGGCACCTTGGGCTACGAGCAGTACTTC

J: TRBJ2-1
D: -
size: -
V: TRBV28
CDR3: CASSYSRQGNNEQFF
DNA: TGTGCCAGCAGTTACTCGAGGCAGGGCAACAATGAGCAGTTCTTC

J: TRBJ2-3
D: -
size: -
V: TRBV7-2
CDR3: CASSPRPTDTQYF
DNA: TGTGCCAGCAGCCCGCGCCCAACAGATACGCAGTATTTT

J: TRBJ1-5
D: -
size: -
V: TRBV12-3/TRBV12-4
CDR3: CASSLAVGGRQPQHF
DNA: TGTGCCAGCAGTTTAGCTGTCGGGGGTAGACAGCCCCAGCATTTT

J: TRBJ2-5
D: TRBD2
size: once
V: TRBV20-1
CDR3: CSARTSGGGETQYF
DNA: TGCAGTGCTAGAACTAGCGGGGGAGGAGAGACCCAGTACTTC

J: TRBJ2-1
D: TRBD1
size: -
V: TRBV12-3/TRBV12-4
CDR3: CASNIFGTGVRGEQFF
DNA: TGTGCCAGCAACATTTTCGGGACAGGGGTTAGGGGTGAGCAGTTCTTC

J: TRBJ1-5
D: -
size: many
V: TRBV12-3/TRBV12-4
CDR3: CASRKQGGNQPQHF
DNA: TGTGCCAGCAGAAAGCAGGGCGGAAATCAGCCCCAGCATTTT

J: TRBJ2-3
D: TRBD1
size: -
V: TRBV6-5
CDR3: CASSPGTAFTDTQYF
DNA: TGTGCCAGCAGTCCTGGGACAGCCTTCACAGATACGCAGTATTTT

J: TRBJ2-3
D: -
size: -
V: TRBV20-1
CDR3: CSAFNTDTQYF
DNA: TGCAGTGCTTTTAACACAGATACGCAGTATTTT

J: TRBJ2-2
D: TRBD2
size: -
V: TRBV4-3
CDR3: CASSPRGAGGTGELFF
DNA: TGCGCCAGCAGCCCCCGTGGGGCGGGGGGTACCGGGGAGCTGTTTTTT

J: TRBJ2-1
D: TRBD1
size: -
V: TRBV6-4
CDR3: CASGTGGKFNEQFF
DNA: TGTGCCAGCGGTACAGGGGGCAAGTTCAATGAGCAGTTCTTC

J: TRBJ2-3
D: -
size: -
V: TRBV7-2
CDR3: CASSLMGGDTQYF
DNA: TGTGCCAGCAGCTTGATGGGGGGCGATACGCAGTATTTT

J: TRBJ2-1
D: -
size: -
V: TRBV10-3
CDR3: CAISPYPDEQFF
DNA: TGTGCCATCAGTCCCTACCCGGATGAGCAGTTCTTC

J: TRBJ1-2
D: TRBD1
size: -
V: TRBV5-1
CDR3: CASSFTGTGGGYTF
DNA: TGCGCCAGCAGCTTTACGGGGACAGGGGGTGGCTACACCTTC

J: TRBJ2-3
D: -
size: few
V: TRBV7-6
CDR3: CASSRVASGTDTQYF
DNA: TGTGCCAGCAGCCGAGTAGCATCTGGCACAGATACGCAGTATTTT

J: TRBJ2-4
D: -
size: few
V: TRBV7-2
CDR3: CASSPSRALAKNIQYF
DNA: TGTGCCAGCAGCCCCAGCAGAGCCTTAGCCAAAAACATTCAGTACTTC

J: TRBJ1-1
D: -
size: -
V: TRBV29-1
CDR3: CSVVPQGRAEAFF
DNA: TGCAGCGTTGTTCCTCAGGGACGAGCTGAAGCTTTCTTT

J: TRBJ2-3
D: -
size: -
V: TRBV6-5
CDR3: CASSYGGALTDTQYF
DNA: TGTGCCAGCAGTTACGGCGGGGCCCTCACAGATACGCAGTATTTT

J: TRBJ2-1
D: -
size: -
V: TRBV6-4
CDR3: CASSWSDSSSYNEQFF
DNA: TGTGCCAGCAGTTGGTCTGATTCTAGCTCCTATAATGAGCAGTTCTTC

J: TRBJ1-1
D: -
size: few
V: TRBV29-1
CDR3: CSVEGRGELEAFF
DNA: TGCAGCGTTGAAGGTCGGGGAGAGCTTGAAGCTTTCTTT

J: TRBJ1-6
D: -
size: -
V: TRBV12-3/TRBV12-4
CDR3: CASSLRGGSGASPLHF
DNA: TGTGCCAGCAGCCTTAGAGGGGGGTCAGGGGCTTCACCCCTCCACTTT

J: TRBJ2-1
D: -
size: -
V: TRBV4-3
CDR3: CASSQSGKPEQFF
DNA: TGCGCCAGCAGCCAATCCGGGAAACCCGAGCAGTTCTTC

J: TRBJ2-5
D: TRBD2
size: -
V: TRBV19
CDR3: CASSIGGGTSRAGETQYF
DNA: TGTGCCAGTAGTATAGGCGGGGGGACTAGCAGGGCCGGAGAGACCCAGTACTTC

J: TRBJ2-1
D: -
size: few
V: TRBV6-5
CDR3: CASSYWRDLNYNEQFF
DNA: TGTGCCAGCAGTTATTGGAGGGACCTAAACTACAATGAGCAGTTCTTC